Below are 3 T cell receptor beta chains sequenced from a single sample in a study of blood T cell repertoires in COVID-19. Libraries were prepared by immunoSEQ multiplex PCR; TCRdb keeps only in-frame clonotypes and omits some of them. The sample contains hundreds of thousands of clones, around 91% of which appear only once. Material for sequencing was PBMCs or T cells enriched from blood (not recorded which). These receptors came from a woman aged 40-49 years who had recovered from COVID-19.

The rearrangement uses TRBV10-3 and TRBJ2-1; tentative D call: TRBD2 (5 bases). CDR1 is ENHRY, CDR2 SYGVKD, per germline. V lost 3 bases and J 8 bases, leaving 11 bases between the germline ends. The CDR3 contains 13 residues. CDR3 loop: CAISDPSRHEQFF. Here the CDR3 DNA reads TGTGCCATCAGTGACCCTAGCCGGCATGAGCAGTTCTTC.

The chain couples TRBV11-2 to TRBJ2-1; perhaps TRBD2 as D (5 bases). Germline CDR1 is SGHAT and CDR2 is FQNNGV. V lost 3 bases to trimming and J lost 5 bases, with 17 bases between them. The CDR3 totals 16 residues. CDR3 coding DNA: TGTGCCAGCAGCTTCCCCTCAGCCCAGACTAACAATGAGCAGTTCTTC. Translation: CASSFPSAQTNNEQFF.

The chain is built from TRBV7-2 and TRBJ2-7, with D perhaps matching TRBD2 (5 bases). The germline V and J ends were trimmed by 7 bases and 3 bases, with 16 bases remaining between them. The germline CDR1 and CDR2 sequences are SGHTA and FQGNSA. CDR3 length: 14 residues. In nucleotides, the CDR3 is TGTGCCAGCACTCAGGAGCAGACTAACTACGAGCAGTACTTC. Translating gives CASTQEQTNYEQYF.